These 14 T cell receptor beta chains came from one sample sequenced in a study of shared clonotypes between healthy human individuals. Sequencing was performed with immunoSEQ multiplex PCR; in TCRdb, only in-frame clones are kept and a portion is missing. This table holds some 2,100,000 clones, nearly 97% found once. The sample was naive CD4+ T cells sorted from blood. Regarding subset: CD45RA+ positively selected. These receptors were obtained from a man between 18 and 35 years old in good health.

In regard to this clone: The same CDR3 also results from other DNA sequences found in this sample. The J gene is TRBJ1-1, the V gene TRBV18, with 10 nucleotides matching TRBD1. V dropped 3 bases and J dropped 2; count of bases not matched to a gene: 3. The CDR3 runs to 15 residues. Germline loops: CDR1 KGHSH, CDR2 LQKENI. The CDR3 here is CASSPGTGVNTEAFF. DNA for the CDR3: TGTGCCAGCTCACCCGGGACAGGGGTTAACACTGAAGCTTTCTTT.

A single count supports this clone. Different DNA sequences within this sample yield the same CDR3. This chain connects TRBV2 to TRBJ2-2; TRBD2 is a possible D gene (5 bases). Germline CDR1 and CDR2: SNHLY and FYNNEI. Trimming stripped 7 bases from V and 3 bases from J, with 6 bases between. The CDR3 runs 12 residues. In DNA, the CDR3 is TGTGCCAGCACGAGGGACACCGGGGAGCTGTTTTTT. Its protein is CASTRDTGELFF.

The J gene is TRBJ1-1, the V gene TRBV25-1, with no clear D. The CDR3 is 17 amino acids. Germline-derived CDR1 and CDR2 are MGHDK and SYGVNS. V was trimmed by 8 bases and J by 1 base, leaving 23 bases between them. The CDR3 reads CASLGGHVPGKNTEAFF. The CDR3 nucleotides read TGTGCCAGCCTTGGTGGTCATGTTCCGGGGAAGAACACTGAAGCTTTCTTT.

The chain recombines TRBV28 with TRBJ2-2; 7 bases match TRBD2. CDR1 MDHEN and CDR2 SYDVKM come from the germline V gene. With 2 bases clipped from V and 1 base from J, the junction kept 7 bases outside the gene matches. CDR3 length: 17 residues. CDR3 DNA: TGTGCCAGCAGTTTAATAGGGCTAGCGGTGAACACCGGGGAGCTGTTTTTT. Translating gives CASSLIGLAVNTGELFF. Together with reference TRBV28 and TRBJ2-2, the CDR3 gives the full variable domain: DVKVTQSSRYLVKRTGEKVFLECVQDMDHENMFWYRQDPGLGLRLIYFSYDVKMKEKGDIPEGYSVSREKKERFSLILESASTNQTSMYLCASSLIGLAVNTGELFFGEGSRLTVL.

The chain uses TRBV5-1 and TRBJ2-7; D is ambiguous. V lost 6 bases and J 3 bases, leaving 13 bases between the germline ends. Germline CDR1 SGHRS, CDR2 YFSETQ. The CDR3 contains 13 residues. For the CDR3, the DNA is TGCGCCAGCAAAGGAAACTCGGACTACGAGCAGTACTTC. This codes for CASKGNSDYEQYF.

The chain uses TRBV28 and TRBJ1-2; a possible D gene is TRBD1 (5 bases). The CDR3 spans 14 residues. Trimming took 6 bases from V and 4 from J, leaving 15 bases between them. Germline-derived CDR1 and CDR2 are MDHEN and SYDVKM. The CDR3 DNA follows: TGTGCCAGCAGCATAATAGGTCAGGGCTATGGCTACACCTTC. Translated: CASSIIGQGYGYTF.

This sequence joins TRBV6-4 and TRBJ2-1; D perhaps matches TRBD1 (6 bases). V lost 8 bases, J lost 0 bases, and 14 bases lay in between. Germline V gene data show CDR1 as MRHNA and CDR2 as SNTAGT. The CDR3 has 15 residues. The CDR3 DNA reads TGTGCCAGCGCCAGGGGCCATTACTCCTACAATGAGCAGTTCTTC. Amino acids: CASARGHYSYNEQFF.

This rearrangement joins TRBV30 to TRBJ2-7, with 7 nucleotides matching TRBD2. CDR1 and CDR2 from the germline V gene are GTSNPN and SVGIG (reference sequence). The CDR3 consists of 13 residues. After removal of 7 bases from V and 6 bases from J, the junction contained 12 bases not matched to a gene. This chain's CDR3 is CASGLAVPGEQYF. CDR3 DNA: TGTGCCTCCGGGCTAGCGGTCCCAGGCGAGCAGTACTTC.

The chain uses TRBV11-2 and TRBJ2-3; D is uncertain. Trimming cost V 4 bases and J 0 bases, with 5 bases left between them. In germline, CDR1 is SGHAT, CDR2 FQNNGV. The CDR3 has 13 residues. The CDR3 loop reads CASSSTSTDTQYF. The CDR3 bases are TGTGCCAGCAGCTCGACTAGCACAGATACGCAGTATTTT.

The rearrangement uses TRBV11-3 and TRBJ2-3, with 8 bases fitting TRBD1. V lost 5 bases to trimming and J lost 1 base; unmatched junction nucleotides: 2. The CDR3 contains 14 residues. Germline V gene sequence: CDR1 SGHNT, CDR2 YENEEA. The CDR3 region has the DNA TGTGCCAGCAGCATGGGACAGGGCACAGATACGCAGTATTTT. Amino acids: CASSMGQGTDTQYF. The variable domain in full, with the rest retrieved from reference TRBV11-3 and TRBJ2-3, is EAGVVQSPRYKIIEKKQPVAFWCNPISGHNTLYWYLQNLGQGPELLIRYENEEAVDDSQLPKDRFSAERLKGVDSTLKIQPAELGDSAVYLCASSMGQGTDTQYFGPGTRLTVL.

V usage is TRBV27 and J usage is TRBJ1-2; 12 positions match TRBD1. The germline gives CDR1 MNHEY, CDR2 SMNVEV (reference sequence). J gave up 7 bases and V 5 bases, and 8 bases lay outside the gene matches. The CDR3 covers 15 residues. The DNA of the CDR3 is TGTGCCAGCAGTACCCCGGGACAGGGGGCAGGTGGCTACACCTTC. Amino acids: CASSTPGQGAGGYTF.

CDR3 bases: TGTGCCAGTAAAGAACTCGATACGCAGTATTTT. As protein: CASKELDTQYF. J is TRBJ2-3 and V is TRBV19; D gene ambiguous. The germline V gene encodes CDR1 LNHDA and CDR2 SQIVND (reference sequence). CDR3 length equals 11 residues. Trimming stripped 7 bases from V and 6 bases from J, with 8 bases between.

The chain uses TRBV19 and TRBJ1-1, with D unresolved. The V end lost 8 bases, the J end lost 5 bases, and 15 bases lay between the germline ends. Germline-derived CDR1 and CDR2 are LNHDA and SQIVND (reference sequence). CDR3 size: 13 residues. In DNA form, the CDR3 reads TGTGCCAGTGTTTTATTGGGGAGGACTGAAGCTTTCTTT. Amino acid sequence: CASVLLGRTEAFF.

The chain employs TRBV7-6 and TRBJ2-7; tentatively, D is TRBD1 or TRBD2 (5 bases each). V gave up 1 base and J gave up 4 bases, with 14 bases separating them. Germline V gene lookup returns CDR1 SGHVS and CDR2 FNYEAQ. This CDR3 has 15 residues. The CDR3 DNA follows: TGTGCCAGCAGCTTAGGAGCGGCTCAGGGTTACGAGCAGTACTTC. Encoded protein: CASSLGAAQGYEQYF.